This T cell receptor (beta chain) was identified in a study of shared clonotypes between healthy human individuals. Notes on this clone: Its antigen is unidentified.

General study points: Clonotypes shared by all four donors outscored non-shared clonotypes in generation probability.

It was around 180 ng DNA, about 30,000 T cell genomes, that sorted-subset replicate PCRs used. Methods used by the authors: There were no quality scores in the junction-only immunoSEQ sequences, so filtering differed. Sequenced by immunoSEQ multiplex PCR; TCRdb stores in-frame clones only, minus some. V, J and clone size are those of that table, while D and trimming were read from the DNA. The repertoire holds millions of clones, over 85% seen once, with about 0.39% in the top ten. The CDR3 contains 16 residues. V was pared by 2 bases and J by 2 bases, with 12 bases between. Germline-derived CDR1 and CDR2 are MNHNS and SASEGT.

This TCR was sampled from a man aged 18-30 years in good health. Some clones in this sample may be carry-over from other donors' samples. Sequencing was carried out using naive CD4+ T cells from PBMCs. As for subset: CD45RA+ positively selected. This chain joins TRBV6-1 and TRBJ2-2; D possibly corresponds to TRBD2 (5 bases). The CDR3 region has the DNA TGTGCCAGCAGTGAATTCACGGGAACTAACACCGGGGAGCTGTTTTTT. It is translated as CASSEFTGTNTGELFF.